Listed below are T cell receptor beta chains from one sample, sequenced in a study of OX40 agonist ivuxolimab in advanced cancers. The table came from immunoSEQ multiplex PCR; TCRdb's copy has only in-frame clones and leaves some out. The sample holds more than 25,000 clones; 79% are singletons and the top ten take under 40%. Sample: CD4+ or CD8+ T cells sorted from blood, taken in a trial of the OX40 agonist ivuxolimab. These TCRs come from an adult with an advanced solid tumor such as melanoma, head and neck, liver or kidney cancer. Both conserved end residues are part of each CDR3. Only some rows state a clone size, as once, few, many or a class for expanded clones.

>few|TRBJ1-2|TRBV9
CASSGDLNLAYGYTF
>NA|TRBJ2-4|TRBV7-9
CASSWDRLPKNIQYF
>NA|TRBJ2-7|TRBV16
CASRPRSVYEQYF
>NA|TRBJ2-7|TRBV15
CATSAGHSFYEQYF
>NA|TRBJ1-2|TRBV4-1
CASSQGRGQANYGYTF
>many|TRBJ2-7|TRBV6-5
CASSYTGYEQYF
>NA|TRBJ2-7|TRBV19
CASSIYIDSYEQYF
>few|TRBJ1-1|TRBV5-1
CASSLSRSTEAFF
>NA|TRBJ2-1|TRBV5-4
CASSPGGGTYNEQFF
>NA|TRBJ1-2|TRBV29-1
CSVEYRTLIHYGYTF
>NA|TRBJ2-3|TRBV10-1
CASSDPTDSTDTQYF
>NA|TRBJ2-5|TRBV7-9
CASSLAGTGQETQYF
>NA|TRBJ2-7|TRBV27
CASSPGLSISYEQYF
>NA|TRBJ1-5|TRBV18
CASSPVQVDQPQHF
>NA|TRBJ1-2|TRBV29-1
CSVTGHGLANYGYTF
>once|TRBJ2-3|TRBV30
CAWTDSQRGDTQYF
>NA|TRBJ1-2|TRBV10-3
CAISESLKPLGGYGYTF
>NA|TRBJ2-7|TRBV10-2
CASSEIHTKDYYEQYF
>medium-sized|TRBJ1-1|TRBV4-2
CASSQGHSNTEAFF
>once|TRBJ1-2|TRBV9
CASSVGGYGYTF
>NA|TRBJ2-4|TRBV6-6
CASTERGTGENIQYF
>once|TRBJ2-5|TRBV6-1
CASSEALGAGGETQYF
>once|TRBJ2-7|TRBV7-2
CASSLDRGRDEQYF
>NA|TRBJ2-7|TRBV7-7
CASSFNQGYEQYF
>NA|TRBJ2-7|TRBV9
CASSVQGDLTYEQYF
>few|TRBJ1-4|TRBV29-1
CSVETRGGEKLFF
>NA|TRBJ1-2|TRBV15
CATSRDWGLTGDYGYTF
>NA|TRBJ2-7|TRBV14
CASSQDGLAVLAYEQYF
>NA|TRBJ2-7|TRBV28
CASSWDNGEQYF
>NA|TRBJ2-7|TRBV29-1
CSAETGQGSHEQYF
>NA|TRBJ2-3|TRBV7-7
CASSLAGSPDTQYF
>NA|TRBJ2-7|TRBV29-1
CSAGWTTVLTYEQYF
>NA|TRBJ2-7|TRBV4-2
CASSQLGLAGEEQYF
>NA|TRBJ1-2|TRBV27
CASSFAGMGSWGYTF
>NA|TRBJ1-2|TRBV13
CASSERGSRYGYTF
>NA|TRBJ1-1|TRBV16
CASSQSEAFF
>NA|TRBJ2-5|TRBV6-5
CASSYSSGGEQETQYF